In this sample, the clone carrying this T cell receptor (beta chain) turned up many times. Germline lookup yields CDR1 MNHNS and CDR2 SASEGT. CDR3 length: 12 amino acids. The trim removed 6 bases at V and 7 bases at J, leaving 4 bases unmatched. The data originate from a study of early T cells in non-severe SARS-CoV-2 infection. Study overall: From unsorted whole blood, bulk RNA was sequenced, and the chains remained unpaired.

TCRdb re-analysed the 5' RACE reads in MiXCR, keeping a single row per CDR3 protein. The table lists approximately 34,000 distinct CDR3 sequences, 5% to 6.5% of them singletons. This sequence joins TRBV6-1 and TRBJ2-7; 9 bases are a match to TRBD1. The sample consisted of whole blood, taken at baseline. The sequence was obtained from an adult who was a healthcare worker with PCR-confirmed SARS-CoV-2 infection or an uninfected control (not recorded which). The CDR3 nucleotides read TGTGCCAGCAGCGGACAGGGGTGGGAGCAGTACTTC. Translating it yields CASSGQGWEQYF.